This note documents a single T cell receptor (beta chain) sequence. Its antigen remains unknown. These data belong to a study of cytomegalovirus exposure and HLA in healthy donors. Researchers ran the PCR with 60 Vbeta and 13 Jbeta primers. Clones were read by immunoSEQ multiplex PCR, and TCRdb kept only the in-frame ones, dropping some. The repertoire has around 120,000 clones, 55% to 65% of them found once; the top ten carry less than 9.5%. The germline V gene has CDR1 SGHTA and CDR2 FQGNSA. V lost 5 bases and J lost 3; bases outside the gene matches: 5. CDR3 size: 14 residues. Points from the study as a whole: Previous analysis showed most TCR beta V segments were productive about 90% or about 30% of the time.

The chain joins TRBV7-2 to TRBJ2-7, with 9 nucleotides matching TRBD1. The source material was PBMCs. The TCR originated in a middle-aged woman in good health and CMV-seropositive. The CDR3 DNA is TGTGCCAGCAGCCTACAGGGGGCGAGCTACGAGCAGTACTTC. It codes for CASSLQGASYEQYF.